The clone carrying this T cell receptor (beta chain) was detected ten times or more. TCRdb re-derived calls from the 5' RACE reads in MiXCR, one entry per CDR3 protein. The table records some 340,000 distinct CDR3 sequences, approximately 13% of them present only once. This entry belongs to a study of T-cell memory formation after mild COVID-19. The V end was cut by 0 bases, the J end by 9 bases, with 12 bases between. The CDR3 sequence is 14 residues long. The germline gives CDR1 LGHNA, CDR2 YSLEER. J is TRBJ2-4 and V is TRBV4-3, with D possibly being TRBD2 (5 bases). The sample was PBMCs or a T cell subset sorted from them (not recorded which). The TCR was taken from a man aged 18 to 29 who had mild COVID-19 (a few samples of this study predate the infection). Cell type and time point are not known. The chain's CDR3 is CASSQDPQGGIQYF. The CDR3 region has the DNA TGCGCCAGCAGCCAAGATCCCCAAGGAGGCATTCAGTACTTC.